This TCR beta chain was identified in a study of OX40 agonist ivuxolimab in advanced cancers. Study details: Ivuxolimab, an agonist antibody against OX40 (CD134), was given to patients. Among those treated, three patients had partial responses, one with hepatocellular carcinoma and two with cutaneous melanoma.

The J segment lost 5 bases and the V segment lost 6 bases, leaving 14 bases of the junction unmatched. Germline V gene lookup returns CDR1 MDHEN and CDR2 SYDVKM. CDR3 length: 18 amino acids. The protocol was immunoSEQ multiplex PCR, while the TCRdb copy is restricted to in-frame clones and leaves out a portion. The table records fewer than 55,000 clones, around four fifths of them present only once. This clone was detected once. The sampling schedule covered blood at baseline, cycle 4 day 1, and cycle 7 day 1. The V gene is TRBV28, the J gene TRBJ2-5; 14 nucleotides align to TRBD2. The input for sequencing was CD4+ or CD8+ T cells sorted from blood, taken in a trial of the OX40 agonist ivuxolimab. The sequence was obtained from an adult with an advanced solid tumor such as melanoma, head and neck, liver or kidney cancer. CDR3 coding DNA: TGTGCCAGCAGGCCGGGACTAGCGGGGGAAGCAGGCGGGGAGACCCAGTACTTC. Amino acid sequence: CASRPGLAGEAGGETQYF.